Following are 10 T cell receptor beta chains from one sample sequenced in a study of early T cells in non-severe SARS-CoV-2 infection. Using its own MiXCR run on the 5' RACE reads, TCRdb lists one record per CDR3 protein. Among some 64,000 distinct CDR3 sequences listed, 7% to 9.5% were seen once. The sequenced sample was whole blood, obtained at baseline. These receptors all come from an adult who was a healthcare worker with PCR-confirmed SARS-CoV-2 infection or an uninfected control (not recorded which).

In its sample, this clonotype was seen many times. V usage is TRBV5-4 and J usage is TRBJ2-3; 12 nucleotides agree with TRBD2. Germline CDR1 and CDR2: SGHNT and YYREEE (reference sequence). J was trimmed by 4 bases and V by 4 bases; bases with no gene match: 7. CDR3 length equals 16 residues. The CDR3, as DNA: TGTGCCAGCAGCCCCGGACTAGCGGGAATGTCAGATACGCAGTATTTT. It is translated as CASSPGLAGMSDTQYF.

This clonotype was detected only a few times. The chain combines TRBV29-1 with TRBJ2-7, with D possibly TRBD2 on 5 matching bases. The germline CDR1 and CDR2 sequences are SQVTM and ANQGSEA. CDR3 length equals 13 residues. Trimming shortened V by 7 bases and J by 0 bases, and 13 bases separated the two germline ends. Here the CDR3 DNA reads TGCAGCGCACTAGGACTGCGCTCCTACGAGCAGTACTTC. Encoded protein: CSALGLRSYEQYF.

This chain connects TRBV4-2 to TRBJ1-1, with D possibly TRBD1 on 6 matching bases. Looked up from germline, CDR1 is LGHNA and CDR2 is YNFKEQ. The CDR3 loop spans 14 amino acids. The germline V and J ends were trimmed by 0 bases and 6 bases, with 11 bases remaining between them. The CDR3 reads CASSQEAGVPEAFF. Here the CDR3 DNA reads TGTGCCAGCAGCCAAGAAGCAGGGGTCCCTGAAGCTTTCTTT.

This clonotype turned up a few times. The DNA of the CDR3 is TGTGCCAGCAGCCCGGACAGGGCGAACATTCAGTACTTC. It codes for CASSPDRANIQYF. The chain uses TRBV11-2 and TRBJ2-4, with TRBD1 matching 8 bases. Germline assignment: CDR1 SGHAT and CDR2 FQNNGV. This CDR3 comprises 13 residues. J lost 7 bases, V lost 5 bases, and 4 bases had no gene match.

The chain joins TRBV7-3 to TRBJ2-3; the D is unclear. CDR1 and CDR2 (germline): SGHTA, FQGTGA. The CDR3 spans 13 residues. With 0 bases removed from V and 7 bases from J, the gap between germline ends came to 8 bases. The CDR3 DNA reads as TGTGCCAGCAGCTTAACAGGCCAAAATACGCAGTATTTT. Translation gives CASSLTGQNTQYF.

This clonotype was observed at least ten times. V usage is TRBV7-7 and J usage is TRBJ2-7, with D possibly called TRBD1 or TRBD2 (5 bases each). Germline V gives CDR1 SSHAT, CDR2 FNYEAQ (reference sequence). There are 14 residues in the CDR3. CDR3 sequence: CASSPGWGSYEQYF. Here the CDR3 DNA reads TGTGCTAGCTCCCCGGGCTGGGGGTCCTACGAGCAGTACTTC.

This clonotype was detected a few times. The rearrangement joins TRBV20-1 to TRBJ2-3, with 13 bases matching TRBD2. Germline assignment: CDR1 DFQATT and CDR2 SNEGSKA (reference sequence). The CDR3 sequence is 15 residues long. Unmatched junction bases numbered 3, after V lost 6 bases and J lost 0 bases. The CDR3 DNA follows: TGCAGTGCCGGGACTAGCGGGGAGAGCACAGATACGCAGTATTTT. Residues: CSAGTSGESTDTQYF.

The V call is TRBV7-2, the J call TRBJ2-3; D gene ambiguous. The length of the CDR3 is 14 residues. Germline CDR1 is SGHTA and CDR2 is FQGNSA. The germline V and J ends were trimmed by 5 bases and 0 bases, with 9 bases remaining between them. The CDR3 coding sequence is TGTGCCAGCAGCCCCCAGAGGAGCACAGATACGCAGTATTTT. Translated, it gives CASSPQRSTDTQYF.

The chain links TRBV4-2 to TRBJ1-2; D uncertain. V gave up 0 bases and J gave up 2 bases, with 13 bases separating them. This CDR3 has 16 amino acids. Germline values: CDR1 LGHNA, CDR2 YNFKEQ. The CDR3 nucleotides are TGTGCCAGCAGCCAAGATAAGAGGGCAGTAAACTATGGCTACACCTTC. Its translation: CASSQDKRAVNYGYTF.

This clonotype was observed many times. The CDR3 DNA follows: TGTGCCAGCAGCCTAATCAGTTCTAGCACAGATACGCAGTATTTT. It is translated as CASSLISSSTDTQYF. V gene TRBV5-6 combines with J gene TRBJ2-3; D not certain. The CDR3 length is 15 residues. Trimming took 4 bases from V and 0 from J, leaving 12 bases between them. Germline-derived CDR1 and CDR2 are SGHDT and YYEEEE.